The 18 T cell receptor beta chains below all came from one sample that was sequenced in a study of OX40 agonist ivuxolimab in advanced cancers. The library relied on the immunoSEQ multiplex PCR assay. In TCRdb, the immuneACCESS table is reduced to in-frame sequences with V and J assigned. These tables do not hold every clone; where another copy was compared, an unresolved V gene accounts for under half, and the others remain unexplained. Across this sample there are tens of thousands of clones, with around 83% seen only once. Jointly, the top ten make up about 0.4% of the sample. Material: CD4+ or CD8+ T cells sorted from blood, obtained in a trial of the OX40 agonist ivuxolimab. The origin of the receptors is an adult with an advanced solid tumor such as melanoma, head and neck, liver or kidney cancer.

This chain links TRBV11-2 with TRBJ2-5; TRBD2 agrees at 14 bases. Unmatched junction bases numbered 5, after V lost 4 bases and J lost 4 bases. There are 16 residues in the CDR3. Germline CDR1 and CDR2: SGHAT and FQNNGV. The CDR3 reads CASSSTSGGARETQYF. The CDR3 nucleotides read TGTGCCAGCAGCTCGACTAGCGGGGGGGCCCGAGAGACCCAGTACTTC.

V usage is TRBV2 and J usage is TRBJ1-3; D uncertain. Trimming stripped 6 bases from V and 4 bases from J, with 13 bases between. Germline V CDR1 and CDR2: SNHLY, FYNNEI. This CDR3 is built from 14 residues. CDR3 nucleotides: TGTGCCAGCAGGGCATCACTGGGAGGAAACACCATATATTTT. Residues: CASRASLGGNTIYF.

The rearrangement joins TRBV7-2 to TRBJ1-2; 7 bases line up with TRBD1. From germline, CDR1 is SGHTA and CDR2 FQGNSA. V dropped 2 bases and J dropped 0; count of bases not matched to a gene: 3. The CDR3 is made up of 15 amino acids. The CDR3 reads CASSLQGGPNYGYTF. The CDR3, as DNA: TGTGCCAGCAGCTTACAGGGGGGTCCTAACTATGGCTACACCTTC.

This CDR3 is CASSPRQGNSPLHF. CDR3 nucleotides: TGTGCCAGCAGCCCTCGACAGGGTAATTCACCCCTCCACTTT. The V call is TRBV11-1, the J call TRBJ1-6, with 7 nucleotides matching TRBD1. The CDR3 has 14 residues. The V and J ends lost 5 bases and 6 bases, in that order; junction bases with no gene match: 4. The germline gives CDR1 SGHAT, CDR2 FQDESV (reference sequence). The variable domain in full, completed from reference TRBV11-1 and TRBJ1-6, reads EAEVAQSPRYKITEKSQAVAFWCDPISGHATLYWYRQILGQGPELLVQFQDESVVDDSQLPKDRFSAERLKGVDSTLKIQPAELGDSAMYLCASSPRQGNSPLHFGNGTRLTVT.

The chain has TRBV5-1 and TRBJ2-7; 15 nucleotides match TRBD2. V shed 4 bases and J 1 base; nucleotides not matched to a gene: 9. CDR1 and CDR2 (germline): SGHRS, YFSETQ. The CDR3 runs 18 residues. The CDR3 DNA follows: TGCGCCAGCAGCCAACCGGGACTAGCGGGAGGTTGGTCCTACGAGCAGTACTTC. Translating it yields CASSQPGLAGGWSYEQYF.

This chain uses TRBV5-1 with TRBJ2-1; D is uncertain. Germline loops: CDR1 SGHRS, CDR2 YFSETQ. Trimming left V 0 bases short and J 2 bases short, with 6 bases between. The CDR3 loop spans 14 amino acids. Here the CDR3 DNA reads TGCGCCAGCAGCTTGGTACCGACCTACAATGAGCAGTTCTTC. Translating it yields CASSLVPTYNEQFF.

The rearrangement joins TRBV19 to TRBJ1-1, with a weak D call TRBD1 (6 bases). V shed 6 bases and J shed 1 base, with 18 bases lying between them. This CDR3 has 16 amino acids. Germline loops: CDR1 LNHDA, CDR2 SQIVND (reference sequence). CDR3 sequence: CASRDFGGARNTEAFF. The CDR3 DNA reads TGTGCCAGTAGGGACTTCGGGGGCGCAAGGAACACTGAAGCTTTCTTT.

The chain links TRBV18 to TRBJ2-1; D remains unclear. This CDR3 is built from 14 residues. The V end was cut by 1 base, the J end by 1 base, with 5 bases between. Germline V gives CDR1 KGHSH, CDR2 LQKENI. The CDR3 is CASSPQSSYNEQFF. The CDR3 nucleotides read TGTGCCAGCTCACCACAGTCTTCCTACAATGAGCAGTTCTTC.

The chain couples TRBV6-5 to TRBJ2-7; weak D call: TRBD1 (6 bases). In germline, CDR1 is MNHEY, CDR2 SVGAGI. This CDR3 is 15 amino acids long. Trimming pared 10 bases from V and 2 bases from J, leaving 21 bases between. The CDR3 DNA sequence: TGTGCCACCCAAGTTGGGCAGGGGATCCCCTACGAGCAGTACTTC. Its translation: CATQVGQGIPYEQYF.

CDR3 DNA: TGTGCCAGCAGTGAGATATGGGGACATCGTTACAATCAGCCCCAGCATTTT. It yields the protein CASSEIWGHRYNQPQHF. The chain carries TRBV7-2 and TRBJ1-5; TRBD1 is a possible D gene (6 bases). CDR3 length: 17 amino acids. Trimming removed 6 bases at V and 3 bases at J, with 21 bases between. Germline values: CDR1 SGHTA, CDR2 FQGNSA.

The gene calls are TRBV29-1 and TRBJ1-2, with D perhaps TRBD1 (5 bases). The CDR3 consists of 10 residues. Per the germline V gene, CDR1 is SQVTM and CDR2 is ANQGSEA. V was cut by 8 bases and J by 6 bases, with 10 bases left in between. CDR3 protein: CSSGQDGYTF. In nucleotides, the CDR3 is TGCAGCTCAGGGCAGGATGGCTACACCTTC.

J is TRBJ2-1 and V is TRBV19; D may be TRBD1 (5 bases). Germline values: CDR1 LNHDA, CDR2 SQIVND (reference sequence). The CDR3 runs 16 residues. V lost 1 base to trimming and J lost 2 bases, with 12 bases between them. CDR3 protein: CASSIGLGRAYNEQFF. CDR3 sequence (DNA): TGTGCCAGTAGTATAGGATTAGGCAGGGCCTACAATGAGCAGTTCTTC.

This clone was seen a few times. J is TRBJ1-2 and V is TRBV7-9; D ambiguous. The CDR3 length is 12 residues. The germline gives CDR1 SEHNR, CDR2 FQNEAQ (reference sequence). Between the trimmed V and J ends, which lost 1 base and 7 bases, there was a span of 7 bases. CDR3 protein: CASSLEGSGYTF. In DNA, the CDR3 is TGTGCCAGCAGCTTAGAGGGCTCTGGCTACACCTTC. Using reference TRBV7-9 and TRBJ1-2 for the parts outside the CDR3, the full variable domain is DTGVSQNPRHKITKRGQNVTFRCDPISEHNRLYWYRQTLGQGPEFLTYFQNEAQLEKSRLLSDRFSAERPKGSFSTLEIQRTEQGDSAMYLCASSLEGSGYTFGSGTRLTVV.

J is TRBJ2-3 and V is TRBV7-2; 7 positions match TRBD1. From germline, CDR1 is SGHTA and CDR2 FQGNSA. This CDR3 contains 13 residues. Trimming took 4 bases from V and 8 from J; bases not matched to a gene: 6. CDR3 region: CASSSGGVSTQYF. DNA for the CDR3: TGTGCCAGCAGCTCAGGGGGAGTAAGTACGCAGTATTTT.

This clone was recorded only once. The chain is built from TRBV9 and TRBJ1-2; a weak D match, TRBD1 (5 bases). The V end was cut by 0 bases, the J end by 4 bases, with 22 bases between. Germline V gives CDR1 SGDLS, CDR2 YYNGEE. This CDR3 comprises 18 residues. The CDR3 here is CASSVDPERDQGGYGYTF. The CDR3 DNA sequence: TGTGCCAGCAGCGTAGATCCAGAGAGAGACCAGGGTGGCTATGGCTACACCTTC.

This chain links TRBV5-4 with TRBJ2-7; 8 bases map to TRBD2. The germline gives CDR1 SGHNT, CDR2 YYREEE (reference sequence). This CDR3 is built from 15 residues. V shed 4 bases and J 5 bases; nucleotides not matched to a gene: 11. DNA of the CDR3: TGTGCCAGCAGCCCTCGGGGGGGTGGCGATCACGAGCAGTACTTC. This codes for CASSPRGGGDHEQYF.

This clone is a singleton in its sample. The chain employs TRBV18 and TRBJ1-2, with D possibly matching TRBD1 (6 bases). Trimming took off 8 bases at V and 4 bases at J, with 14 bases between the two ends. Germline loops: CDR1 KGHSH, CDR2 LQKENI. CDR3 length: 13 amino acids. CDR3 in DNA: TGTGCCAGCAGGGGGGGGGACCCCTATGGCTACACCTTC. It is translated as CASRGGDPYGYTF.

This clone occurred a few times. The chain employs TRBV29-1 and TRBJ2-1; 7 nucleotides agree with TRBD2. V was pared by 1 base and J by 3 bases, with 3 bases of the junction left unmatched. The CDR3 length is 14 residues. CDR1 and CDR2 from the germline V gene are SQVTM and ANQGSEA. The CDR3 DNA reads TGCAGCGTTGAAGCTGGGGGGGGCTACAATGAGCAGTTCTTC. It is translated as CSVEAGGGYNEQFF.